This T cell receptor beta chain was found in a study of early T cells in non-severe SARS-CoV-2 infection. The CDR3 covers 16 residues. CDR1 is MDHEN and CDR2 is SYDVKM in the germline V gene. V was clipped by 5 bases and J by 6 bases; unmatched bases: 10. This clonotype occurred a few times. Individual cDNA molecules received unique molecular identifiers during library preparation. TCRdb re-called the 5' RACE reads with MiXCR, one entry per CDR3 protein. The sample has around 30,000 distinct CDR3 sequences; about 4% are singletons. This rearrangement joins TRBV28 to TRBJ2-1; TRBD1 matches at 10 bases. The origin of this receptor is an adult who was a healthcare worker with PCR-confirmed SARS-CoV-2 infection or an uninfected control (not recorded which). Sequenced material: whole blood. The CDR3 here is CASSTSTGGSPNEQFF. Written as DNA, the CDR3 is TGTGCCAGCAGTACCTCGACAGGGGGCAGTCCCAATGAGCAGTTCTTC. Full variable domain (outside the CDR3, taken from reference TRBV28 and TRBJ2-1): DVKVTQSSRYLVKRTGEKVFLECVQDMDHENMFWYRQDPGLGLRLIYFSYDVKMKEKGDIPEGYSVSREKKERFSLILESASTNQTSMYLCASSTSTGGSPNEQFFGPGTRLTVL.